Below, 32 T cell receptor beta chains from the same sample are listed, as sequenced in a study of blood T cells in healthy people across ages. Next came a second PCR, run for about 7 to 12 cycles, which used a sample-barcoded 5' primer along with a J-beta primer mix. TCRdb re-called the 5' RACE reads through MiXCR, storing one row per CDR3 protein. The data hold approximately 690,000 distinct CDR3 sequences, with 40% to 50% observed a single time. Sequences were obtained from blood. The receptors derive from a man at least 80 years old in good health.

V usage is TRBV9 and J usage is TRBJ2-3, with D perhaps matching TRBD1 (8 bases). This CDR3 region has 17 residues. Germline V gene lookup returns CDR1 SGDLS and CDR2 YYNGEE. Trimming stripped 3 bases from V and 5 bases from J, with 22 bases between. The CDR3 loop is CASSARGSGGGRDTQYF. Here the CDR3 DNA reads TGTGCCAGCAGCGCCCGAGGATCAGGGGGCGGGAGAGATACGCAGTATTTT.

The gene calls are TRBV20-1 and TRBJ1-2; 10 bases map to TRBD1. The germline V gene has CDR1 DFQATT and CDR2 SNEGSKA (reference sequence). The CDR3 has 14 residues. After removal of 5 bases from V and 2 bases from J, the junction contained 5 bases not matched to a gene. The CDR3 nucleotides are TGCAGTGCTGGGGGACAGGGGAAAAACTATGGCTACACCTTC. It codes for CSAGGQGKNYGYTF.

The chain combines TRBV2 with TRBJ2-6, with D perhaps TRBD1 (6 bases). The CDR3 covers 17 residues. Trimming removed 9 bases from V and 2 bases from J, with 20 bases in between. The germline V gene encodes CDR1 SNHLY and CDR2 FYNNEI. CDR3 coding DNA: TGTGCCAGTCCCAAAGAAACAGGGCTAGCTGGGGCCAACGTCCTGACTTTC. This gives the protein CASPKETGLAGANVLTF.

This chain connects TRBV9 to TRBJ2-3, with TRBD2 matching 11 bases. The CDR3 contains 17 residues. The V segment lost 0 bases and the J segment 3 bases; nucleotides outside the gene matches: 6. Per the germline V gene, CDR1 is SGDLS and CDR2 is YYNGEE. The CDR3 loop reads CASSVDPSGRMTDTQYF. In DNA form, the CDR3 reads TGTGCCAGCAGCGTAGATCCTAGCGGGAGGATGACAGATACGCAGTATTTT.

This clonotype was seen only once. This chain joins TRBV9 and TRBJ2-1, with TRBD1 matching 7 bases. Germline assignment: CDR1 SGDLS and CDR2 YYNGEE. V was clipped by 0 bases and J by 5 bases; unmatched bases: 5. CDR3 size: 15 residues. CDR3: CASSVVGQEHNEQFF. The DNA of the CDR3 is TGTGCCAGCAGCGTAGTTGGACAGGAGCACAATGAGCAGTTCTTC.

The CDR3 nucleotides read TGTGCCAGCACCCGGGAAATGAATGAGCAGTTCTTC. It specifies CASTREMNEQFF. This chain joins TRBV2 and TRBJ2-1; TRBD2 is a possible D gene (5 bases). The length of the CDR3 is 12 residues. Germline CDR1 reads SNHLY; CDR2 reads FYNNEI. Trimming removed 7 bases from V and 7 bases from J, with 11 bases in between.

The rearrangement links TRBV9 to TRBJ2-3; D unresolved. Per the germline V gene, CDR1 is SGDLS and CDR2 is YYNGEE. V was shortened by 1 base and J by 0 bases, with 6 bases between the two germline ends. The CDR3 runs to 14 residues. The CDR3 spells CASSVRSSTDTQYF. For the CDR3, the DNA is TGTGCCAGCAGCGTAAGATCTAGCACAGATACGCAGTATTTT. Full variable domain (outside the CDR3, taken from reference TRBV9 and TRBJ2-3): DSGVTQTPKHLITATGQRVTLRCSPRSGDLSVYWYQQSLDQGLQFLIQYYNGEERAKGNILERFSAQQFPDLHSELNLSSLELGDSALYFCASSVRSSTDTQYFGPGTRLTVL.

DNA of the CDR3: TGTGCCAGCAGCTCCGGGACAGGGTTGGACTATGGCTACACCTTC. This translates into CASSSGTGLDYGYTF. The J gene is TRBJ1-2, the V gene TRBV7-2; TRBD1 agrees at 9 bases. Unmatched junction bases numbered 6, after V lost 4 bases and J lost 3 bases. Germline-derived CDR1 and CDR2 are SGHTA and FQGNSA. This CDR3 contains 15 residues.

This clonotype has a handful of counts. The chain links TRBV20-1 to TRBJ1-6; the D is unclear. Trimming pared 1 base from V and 0 bases from J, leaving 7 bases between. This CDR3 is built from 15 residues. Germline CDR1 reads DFQATT; CDR2 reads SNEGSKA (reference sequence). The CDR3 is CSARVRGSYNSPLHF. The CDR3 bases are TGCAGTGCTAGAGTTCGGGGCTCCTATAATTCACCCCTCCACTTT.

V is TRBV20-1 and J is TRBJ2-3; TRBD1 agrees at 7 bases. Germline values: CDR1 DFQATT, CDR2 SNEGSKA (reference sequence). V dropped 6 bases and J dropped 1; count of bases not matched to a gene: 10. The CDR3 contains 15 residues. The CDR3 region is CSAPTDRPRTDTQYF. CDR3 in DNA: TGCAGTGCCCCAACGGACAGGCCCCGCACAGATACGCAGTATTTT.

This clonotype was seen a handful of times. CDR3 in DNA: TGTGCCTGCCGTCCAGATACGCAGTATTTT. Its protein product is CACRPDTQYF. The chain employs TRBV6-1 and TRBJ2-3; no clear D gene. This CDR3 has 10 residues. The V end lost 11 bases, the J end lost 4 bases, and 7 bases lay between the germline ends. Per the germline V gene, CDR1 is MNHNS and CDR2 is SASEGT.

The rearrangement joins TRBV7-8 to TRBJ2-5; 16 nucleotides line up with TRBD2. The V segment lost 5 bases and the J segment 5 bases; nucleotides outside the gene matches: 8. Germline loops: CDR1 SGHVS, CDR2 FQNEAQ. This CDR3 spans 17 amino acids. The CDR3 spells CASSLGLAGGRTETQYF. The CDR3 nucleotides read TGTGCCAGCAGCCTGGGACTAGCGGGAGGGCGGACTGAGACCCAGTACTTC.

The chain uses TRBV20-1 and TRBJ1-2; possible D gene TRBD1, 6 bases. This CDR3 has 14 residues. Germline values: CDR1 DFQATT, CDR2 SNEGSKA (reference sequence). Trimming stripped 0 bases from V and 4 bases from J, with 12 bases between. CDR3 residues: CSAREQQGRYGYTF. The CDR3 nucleotides are TGCAGTGCTAGAGAGCAACAGGGCCGCTATGGCTACACCTTC.

This clonotype was counted a few times. The chain employs TRBV6-1 and TRBJ2-6, with 12 positions matching TRBD2. The V segment lost 1 base and the J segment 0 bases; nucleotides outside the gene matches: 10. Germline V gives CDR1 MNHNS, CDR2 SASEGT. The CDR3 has 21 residues. The CDR3 loop is CASSEEGLAGPIVSGANVLTF. CDR3 coding DNA: TGTGCCAGCAGTGAAGAAGGACTAGCGGGGCCTATAGTCTCTGGGGCCAACGTCCTGACTTTC.

This chain connects TRBV5-1 to TRBJ2-2; perhaps TRBD2 as D (6 bases). CDR1 is SGHRS and CDR2 is YFSETQ in the germline V gene. Trimming removed 4 bases at V and 4 bases at J, with 11 bases between. The length of the CDR3 is 14 residues. Here the CDR3 DNA reads TGCGCCAGCAGCCCGTCTAGCGTCACCGGGGAGCTGTTTTTT. Translating gives CASSPSSVTGELFF.

V is TRBV29-1 and J is TRBJ2-1, with a possible D match to TRBD1 (7 bases). The length of the CDR3 is 13 residues. The ends were cut back, 4 bases at V and 7 bases at J, with 14 bases in the middle. CDR1 and CDR2 (germline): SQVTM, ANQGSEA. CDR3 DNA: TGCAGCGTTGCACAGGGGAGGCTTAATGAGCAGTTCTTC. As protein: CSVAQGRLNEQFF.

V gene TRBV20-1 combines with J gene TRBJ2-3, with 12 bases matching TRBD2. The germline gives CDR1 DFQATT, CDR2 SNEGSKA (reference sequence). The CDR3 runs to 15 residues. The V and J ends lost 3 bases and 4 bases, in that order; junction bases with no gene match: 5. The CDR3: CSARTSGRSADTQYF. The CDR3 DNA reads TGCAGTGCTAGGACTAGCGGGAGAAGCGCAGATACGCAGTATTTT.

The V gene is TRBV29-1, the J gene TRBJ2-2; TRBD1 aligns across 7 bases. Looked up from germline, CDR1 is SQVTM and CDR2 is ANQGSEA. This CDR3 is built from 12 residues. The CDR3 spells CSAGGYTGELFF. CDR3 DNA: TGCAGTGCAGGGGGATACACCGGGGAGCTGTTTTTT.

Ten or more counts support this clonotype. This chain uses TRBV29-1 with TRBJ2-7, with 12 nucleotides matching TRBD2. Unmatched junction bases numbered 8, after V lost 7 bases and J lost 7 bases. The V gene's germline CDR1 is SQVTM and CDR2 ANQGSEA. This CDR3 is built from 13 residues. The CDR3 bases are TGCAGCGCTTGGACTAGCGGGACTGGGGAGCAGTACTTC. Translation: CSAWTSGTGEQYF.

In this sample, this clonotype turned up a few times. The genes are TRBV24-1 and TRBJ2-1; the match to TRBD2 covers 11 bases. Per germline, CDR1 KGHDR and CDR2 SFDVKD. This CDR3 is built from 17 residues. V was pared by 1 base and J by 5 bases, with 6 bases of the junction left unmatched. In nucleotides, the CDR3 is TGTGCCACCAGTGATTTCCGCACTAGCGGGAGCCACAATGAGCAGTTCTTC. This encodes CATSDFRTSGSHNEQFF.

This clonotype was seen a few times. This sequence joins TRBV20-1 and TRBJ2-1; D unclear. V lost 0 bases to trimming and J lost 7 bases, with 10 bases between them. This CDR3 has 13 residues. CDR1 is DFQATT, CDR2 SNEGSKA, per germline (reference sequence). The DNA for the CDR3 is TGCAGTGCTAGAGATCGATCCCTAAATGAGCAGTTCTTC. This encodes CSARDRSLNEQFF.

This clonotype was seen a handful of times. The chain links TRBV7-3 to TRBJ2-1; D may be TRBD2 (5 bases). The CDR3 covers 16 residues. Germline CDR1 is SGHTA and CDR2 is FQGTGA. V was shortened by 5 bases and J by 1 base, with 15 bases between the two germline ends. The CDR3 protein is CASSPGRGLSYNEQFF. DNA of the CDR3: TGTGCCAGCAGCCCCGGACGGGGATTATCCTACAATGAGCAGTTCTTC.

The table lists this clonotype with a few counts. The chain couples TRBV7-2 to TRBJ2-7; 11 nucleotides agree with TRBD2. Unmatched junction bases numbered 18, after V lost 5 bases and J lost 0 bases. Germline V gives CDR1 SGHTA, CDR2 FQGNSA. The CDR3 totals 20 residues. The CDR3 spells CASSPGGGGLAVLSSYEQYF. CDR3 coding DNA: TGTGCCAGCAGCCCAGGGGGGGGGGGACTAGCGGTTTTAAGCTCCTACGAGCAGTACTTC.

Remarks on this clonotype: A read error may be the cause here, since a much bigger clone is one base away. This chain links TRBV5-8 with TRBJ2-5; D gene unclear. Germline V gene sequence: CDR1 SGHTS, CDR2 YDEGEE. The V end was cut by 4 bases, the J end by 13 bases, with 23 bases between. This CDR3 contains 14 residues. Here the CDR3 reads CASSASWADAERYF. The CDR3 DNA reads as TGTGCCAGCAGCGCCTCGTGGGCAGACGCCGAGCGGTACTTC.

In this sample, this clonotype turned up a few times. The V and J genes are TRBV12-3 or TRBV12-4 and TRBJ1-1, with 8 bases fitting TRBD1. The CDR3 has 15 amino acids. Germline trimming cut 5 bases from V and 4 bases from J; bases unmatched to any gene: 9. The CDR3 DNA follows: TGTGCCAGCAGTCCCAGGGGGCGCATGAGCACTGAAGCTTTCTTT. Translation gives CASSPRGRMSTEAFF.

J is TRBJ2-5 and V is TRBV7-2; the match to TRBD2 covers 16 bases. The better agreement between TRBJ2-7 and the DNA end casts doubt on the J call. The germline gives CDR1 SGHTA, CDR2 FQGNSA. CDR3 length: 16 amino acids. This CDR3 reads CASSLGLAGGQGEQYF. CDR3 in DNA: TGTGCCAGCAGCTTGGGACTAGCGGGGGGGCAGGGCGAGCAGTACTTC.

This clonotype has a single count. The chain links TRBV20-1 to TRBJ2-1; the D gene is possibly TRBD1 (6 bases). The V gene lost 4 bases and the J gene lost 4 bases, with 11 bases spanning the gap. The CDR3 consists of 13 residues. The germline V gene encodes CDR1 DFQATT and CDR2 SNEGSKA (reference sequence). DNA for the CDR3: TGCAGTGCTAATTCTCAGGGGTACAATGAGCAGTTCTTC. Encoded protein: CSANSQGYNEQFF.

The chain is built from TRBV21-1 and TRBJ2-1; the table names TRBD2, a call not compared with the DNA. TRBV21-1 is tagged as a pseudogene. CDR3 size: 16 residues. CDR3 amino acids: CASSKVVAGEPNEQFF. The CDR3 DNA follows: TGTGCCAGCAGCAAAGTAGTAGCGGGAGAGCCCAATGAGCAGTTCTTC.

CDR3 in DNA: TGTGCCAGCAGTACGGCTTGGCAGACCCTAGCCAAAAACATTCAGTACTTC. This encodes CASSTAWQTLAKNIQYF. This chain uses TRBV6-2 or TRBV6-3 with TRBJ2-4; D is uncertain. This CDR3 comprises 17 residues. Trimming left V 5 bases short and J 0 bases short, with 17 bases between. Germline-derived CDR1 and CDR2 are MNHEY and SVGEGT.

This clonotype appeared a few times. The V call is TRBV7-2, the J call TRBJ2-5; D possibly matches TRBD1 or TRBD2 (5 bases each). Germline CDR1 reads SGHTA; CDR2 reads FQGNSA. V gave up 5 bases and J gave up 11 bases, with 24 bases separating them. This CDR3 has 15 amino acids. In DNA form, the CDR3 reads TGTGCCAGCAGCCATTTGGGGACCCCCTTACGAGAGCAGTACTTC. This codes for CASSHLGTPLREQYF.

This clonotype has at least ten counts. V and J are TRBV12-5 and TRBJ2-3, with TRBD2 matching 12 bases. CDR1 and CDR2 (germline): LGHNT, FRNRAP. J gave up 0 bases and V 1 base, and 5 bases lay outside the gene matches. The CDR3 covers 18 residues. The CDR3 sequence: CASGLARLAGVSTDTQYF. CDR3 DNA: TGTGCTAGTGGTTTGGCGCGACTAGCGGGGGTTAGCACAGATACGCAGTATTTT.

The chain uses TRBV5-6 and TRBJ1-6, with D hard to call. V lost 0 bases, J lost 4 bases, and 8 bases lay in between. The CDR3 length is 15 residues. Germline values: CDR1 SGHDT, CDR2 YYEEEE. This CDR3 reads CASSLGRSYNSPLHF. CDR3 sequence (DNA): TGTGCCAGCAGCTTGGGGAGATCATATAATTCACCCCTCCACTTT.